These 5 T cell receptor beta chains share one sample of origin, sequenced in a study of control samples from healthy donors and cancer patients. The assay was immunoSEQ multiplex PCR, and TCRdb's table has in-frame clones only and misses some. The sample holds about 150,000 clones; approximately 93% are singletons and the top ten take approximately 2.5%. Sequencing was carried out using blood. These TCRs come from a man aged 45 to 65 in good health.

This clone has a handful of counts. CDR3 protein: CASSGTGGYGYTF. Here the CDR3 DNA reads TGTGCCAGCAGCGGGACAGGGGGCTACGGCTACACCTTC. This sequence joins TRBV7-9 and TRBJ1-2; 12 positions agree with TRBD1. The CDR3 totals 13 residues. V dropped 5 bases and J dropped 8; count of bases not matched to a gene: 3. The germline V gene encodes CDR1 SEHNR and CDR2 FQNEAQ (reference sequence).

As to this clone: At one boundary the junction diverges from the germline segment, which might be a read error. The rearrangement links TRBV6-5 to TRBJ2-1; weak D call: TRBD2 (6 bases). There are 15 residues in the CDR3. Germline values: CDR1 MNHEY, CDR2 SVGAGI. CDR3 nucleotide sequence: TGTGCCAGTAGTTTGGAGGGTCCGCCCTACAATGAGCAGTTCTTC. It codes for CASSLEGPPYNEQFF.

The V call is TRBV4-2, the J call TRBJ2-7; D is possibly TRBD2 (5 bases). V was shortened by 0 bases and J by 3 bases, with 12 bases between the two germline ends. This CDR3 contains 15 residues. CDR1 is LGHNA and CDR2 is YNFKEQ in the germline V gene. CDR3 nucleotides: TGTGCCAGCAGCCAAGAATCGGGGAAACGCTACGAGCAGTACTTC. Translation: CASSQESGKRYEQYF.

The genes are TRBV27 and TRBJ1-1; D unresolved. The CDR3 loop spans 13 amino acids. V shed 0 bases and J shed 4 bases, with 6 bases lying between them. The germline gives CDR1 MNHEY, CDR2 SMNVEV (reference sequence). CDR3 sequence reads: CASSLSRSTEAFF. CDR3 coding DNA: TGTGCCAGCAGTTTATCACGGTCCACTGAAGCTTTCTTT.

The rearrangement joins TRBV12-2 to TRBJ2-1; the table's D gene call, TRBD1, was not cross checked with the DNA. TRBV12-2 is designated a pseudogene. This CDR3 region has 12 residues. The CDR3, as DNA: TGTGCAAGTCGCTTAGAGACAGGTGAGCAGTTCTTC. Its translation is CASRLETGEQFF.